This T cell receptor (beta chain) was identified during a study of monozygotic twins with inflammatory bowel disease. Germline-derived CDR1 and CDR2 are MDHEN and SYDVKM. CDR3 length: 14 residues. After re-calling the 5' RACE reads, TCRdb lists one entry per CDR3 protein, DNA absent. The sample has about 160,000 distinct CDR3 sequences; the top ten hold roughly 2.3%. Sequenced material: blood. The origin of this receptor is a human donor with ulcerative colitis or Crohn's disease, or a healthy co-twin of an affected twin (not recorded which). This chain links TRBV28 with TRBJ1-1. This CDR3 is CASTSRRVNTEAFF.